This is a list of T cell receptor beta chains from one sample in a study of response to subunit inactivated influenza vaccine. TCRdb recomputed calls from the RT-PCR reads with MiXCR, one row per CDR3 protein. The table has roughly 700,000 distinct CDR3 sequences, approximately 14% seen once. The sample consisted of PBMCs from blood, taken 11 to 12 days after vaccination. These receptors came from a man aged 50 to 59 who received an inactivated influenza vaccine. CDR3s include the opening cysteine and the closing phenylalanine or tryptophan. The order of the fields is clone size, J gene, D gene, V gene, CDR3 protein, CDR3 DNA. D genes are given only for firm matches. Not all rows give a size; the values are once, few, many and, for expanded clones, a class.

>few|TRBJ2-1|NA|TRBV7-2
CASSVLVLNEQFF
TGTGCCAGCAGCGTTCTAGTTCTCAATGAGCAGTTCTTC
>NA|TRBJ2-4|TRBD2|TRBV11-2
CASSRSGGPGNIQYF
TGTGCCAGCAGCCGTAGCGGGGGCCCTGGAAACATTCAGTACTTC
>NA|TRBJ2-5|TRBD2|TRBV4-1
CASSQEGSGVQETQYF
TGCGCCAGCAGCCAAGAAGGTAGCGGGGTCCAAGAGACCCAGTACTTC
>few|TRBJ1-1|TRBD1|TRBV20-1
CSARRGYTEAFF
TGCAGTGCGCGCAGGGGGTACACTGAAGCTTTCTTT
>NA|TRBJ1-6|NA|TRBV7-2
CASSLVQGWASPLHF
TGTGCCAGCAGCTTAGTCCAGGGATGGGCTTCACCCCTCCACTTT
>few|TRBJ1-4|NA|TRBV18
CASSSVRPPEKLFF
TGTGCCAGCTCATCCGTCCGCCCTCCTGAAAAACTGTTTTTT
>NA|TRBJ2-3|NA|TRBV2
CASSASWGRDTQYF
TGTGCCAGCAGTGCTAGTTGGGGACGAGATACGCAGTATTTT
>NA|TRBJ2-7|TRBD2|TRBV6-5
CASIRAGAYEQYF
TGTGCCAGCATTAGGGCGGGGGCCTACGAGCAGTACTTC
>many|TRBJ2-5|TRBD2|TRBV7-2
CASSLISAGGTQYF
TGTGCCAGCAGCTTAATTAGCGCGGGGGGGACCCAGTACTTC
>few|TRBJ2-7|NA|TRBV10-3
CAISWVRTAEQYF
TGTGCCATCAGTTGGGTCAGGACCGCCGAGCAGTACTTC
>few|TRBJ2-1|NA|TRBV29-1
CSVGTGRQDEQFF
TGCAGCGTAGGGACCGGCCGACAGGATGAGCAGTTCTTC
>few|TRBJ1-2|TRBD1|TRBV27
CASSFWDRVYGYTF
TGTGCCAGCAGTTTTTGGGACAGGGTGTACGGCTACACCTTC
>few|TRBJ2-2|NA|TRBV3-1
CASSWVGQSNTGELFF
TGTGCCAGCAGCTGGGTAGGGCAGAGCAACACCGGGGAGCTGTTTTTT
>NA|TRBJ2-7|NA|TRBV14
CASSPRTVTYEQYF
TGTGCCAGCAGCCCCCGGACAGTTACCTACGAGCAGTACTTC
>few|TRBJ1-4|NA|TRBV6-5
CASSYSRGGNEKLFF
TGTGCCAGCAGTTACTCGCGGGGGGGAAATGAAAAACTGTTTTTT
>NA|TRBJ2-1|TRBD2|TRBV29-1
CSALRRGTSGGYEQFF
TGCAGCGCCCTCAGGCGTGGTACTAGCGGGGGCTATGAGCAGTTCTTC
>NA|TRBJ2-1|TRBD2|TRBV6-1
CASTSAGGPRNEQFF
TGTGCCAGCACATCAGCGGGAGGGCCTAGAAATGAGCAGTTCTTC
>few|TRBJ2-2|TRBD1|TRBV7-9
CASRGQESNTGELFF
TGTGCCAGCAGAGGACAGGAGTCGAACACCGGGGAGCTGTTTTTT
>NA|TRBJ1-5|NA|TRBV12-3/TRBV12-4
CASSFDSIASNQPQHF
TGTGCCAGCAGTTTTGATTCCATAGCGAGCAATCAGCCCCAGCATTTT
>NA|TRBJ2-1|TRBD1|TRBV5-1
CASSYGTGDYNEQFF
TGCGCCAGCAGCTACGGGACAGGGGACTACAATGAGCAGTTCTTC
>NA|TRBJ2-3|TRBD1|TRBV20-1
CSAGDRSTDTQYF
TGCAGTGCTGGGGACAGAAGCACAGATACGCAGTATTTT
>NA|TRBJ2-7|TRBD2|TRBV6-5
CASSLEGLAGGAYEQYF
TGTGCCAGCAGTTTGGAGGGGCTAGCGGGAGGTGCTTACGAGCAGTACTTC
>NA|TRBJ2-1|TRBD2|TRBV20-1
CSAAAVASGASDEQFF
TGCAGTGCTGCTGCGGTGGCTAGCGGAGCCTCGGATGAGCAGTTCTTC
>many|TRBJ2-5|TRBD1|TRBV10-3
CAISEQGGTQYF
TGTGCCATCAGTGAACAGGGGGGGACCCAGTACTTC
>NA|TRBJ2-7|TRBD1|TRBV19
CASSRTTGGYEQYF
TGTGCCAGTAGTAGAACGACAGGGGGCTACGAGCAGTACTTC
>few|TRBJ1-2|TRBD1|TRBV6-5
CASSYLRTGGGYGYTF
TGTGCCAGCAGTTACCTGAGGACAGGGGGAGGGTATGGCTACACCTTC
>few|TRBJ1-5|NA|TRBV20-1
CSAREGGGDQPQHF
TGCAGTGCTAGAGAAGGCGGGGGCGATCAGCCCCAGCATTTT
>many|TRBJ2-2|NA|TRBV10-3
CANSQQLGPFGELFF
TGTGCCAACTCCCAACAACTAGGACCCTTCGGGGAGCTGTTTTTT
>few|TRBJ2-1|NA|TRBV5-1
CASTLGFSVSADNEQFF
TGCGCCAGCACCCTTGGATTCTCAGTTTCCGCAGACAATGAGCAGTTCTTC
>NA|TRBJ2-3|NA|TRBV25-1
CASSDDGGGSITQYF
TGTGCCAGCAGTGATGACGGCGGGGGCTCGATTACGCAGTATTTT
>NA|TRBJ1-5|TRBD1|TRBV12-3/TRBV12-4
CASSRDRGLQPQHF
TGTGCCAGCAGCCGGGACAGGGGGCTTCAGCCCCAGCATTTT
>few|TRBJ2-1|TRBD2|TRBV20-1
CSASSPTPGRENNEQFF
TGCAGTGCTAGTAGCCCCACCCCAGGGAGGGAGAACAATGAGCAGTTCTTC
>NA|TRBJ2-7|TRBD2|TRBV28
CASSDGGNRYEQYF
TGTGCCAGCAGCGACGGGGGGAATAGGTACGAGCAGTACTTC
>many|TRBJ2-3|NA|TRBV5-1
CASSSGLNTDTQYF
TGCGCCAGCAGCTCCGGATTGAACACAGATACGCAGTATTTT
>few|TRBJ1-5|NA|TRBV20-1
CSALQWGRSEPQHF
TGCAGTGCCCTGCAGTGGGGAAGGTCCGAGCCCCAGCATTTT
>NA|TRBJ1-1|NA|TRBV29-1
CSVRSMNTEAFF
TGCAGCGTTCGCAGCATGAACACTGAAGCTTTCTTT
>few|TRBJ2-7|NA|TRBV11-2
CASSIGFSYEQYF
TGTGCCAGCAGCATCGGTTTTTCCTACGAGCAGTACTTC
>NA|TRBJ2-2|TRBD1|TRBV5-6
CASSIRTGGLTGELFF
TGTGCCAGCAGCATAAGGACAGGGGGCTTAACCGGGGAGCTGTTTTTT
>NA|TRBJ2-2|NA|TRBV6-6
CASKAGGELFF
TGTGCCAGCAAGGCCGGCGGGGAGCTGTTTTTT
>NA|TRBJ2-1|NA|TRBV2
CASSVTRGEQFF
TGTGCCAGCAGTGTGACCAGAGGGGAGCAGTTCTTC
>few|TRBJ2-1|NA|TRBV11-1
CASSPLGREGASRDEQFF
TGTGCCAGCAGCCCCCTTGGAAGGGAAGGTGCATCGCGGGATGAGCAGTTCTTC
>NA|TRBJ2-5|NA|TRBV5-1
CASSFMTEPWETQYF
TGCGCCAGCAGCTTTATGACGGAGCCCTGGGAGACCCAGTACTTC
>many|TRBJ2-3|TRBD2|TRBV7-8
CASSLIGTSGAHVDTQYF
TGTGCCAGCAGCTTAATTGGGACTAGCGGGGCCCATGTAGATACGCAGTATTTT
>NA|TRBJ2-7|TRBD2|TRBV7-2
CASSSTVAGGSYEQYF
TGTGCCAGCAGCTCTACCGTAGCGGGGGGATCCTACGAGCAGTACTTC